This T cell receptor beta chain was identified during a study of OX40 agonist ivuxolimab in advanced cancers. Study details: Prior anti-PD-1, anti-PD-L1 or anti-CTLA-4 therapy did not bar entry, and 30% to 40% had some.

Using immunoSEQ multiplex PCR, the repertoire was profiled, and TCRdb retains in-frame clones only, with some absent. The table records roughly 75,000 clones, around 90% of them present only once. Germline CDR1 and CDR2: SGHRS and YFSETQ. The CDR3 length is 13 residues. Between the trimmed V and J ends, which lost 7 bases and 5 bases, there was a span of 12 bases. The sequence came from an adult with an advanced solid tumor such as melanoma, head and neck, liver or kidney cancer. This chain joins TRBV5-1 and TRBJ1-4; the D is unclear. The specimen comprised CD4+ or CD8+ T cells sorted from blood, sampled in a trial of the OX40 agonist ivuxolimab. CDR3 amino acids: CASGREINEKLFF. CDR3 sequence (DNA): TGCGCCAGCGGTCGAGAAATAAATGAAAAACTGTTTTTT.